This is a list of T cell receptor beta chains from one sample in a study of CD8+CD57+ T cells in acquired aplastic anemia. TCRdb re-called the reads with MiXCR, one entry per CDR3 protein. Counted here are 110,000 or so distinct CDR3 sequences, around 53% occurring once; the ten biggest clones make up roughly 34%. Sequencing input: sorted CD4+, CD8+, or CD8+CD57+ T cells (not recorded which) from PBMCs. Every receptor here comes from a human donor in good health, serving as a control. Each CDR3 is given with its conserved first and last residue. A D gene is named only where the DNA matches it firmly. Size is stated for part of the rows, as once, few or many counts, or as a class when the clone is expanded.

V	J	size	D	CDR3	DNA
TRBV2	TRBJ1-1	once	.	CASSAGADCYTVLQPEAFF	TGTGCCAGCAGTGCTGGGGCTGATTGCTACACAGTGTTGCAACCTGAAGCTTTCTTT
TRBV19	TRBJ1-6	.	.	CAGREGNSPLHF	TGCGCTGGTAGGGAGGGTAACTCACCCCTCCACTTT
TRBV5-6	TRBJ2-7	.	TRBD2	CASSLNSGGFYEQYF	TGTGCCAGCAGCCTTAATAGCGGGGGGTTCTACGAGCAGTACTTC
TRBV20-1	TRBJ2-1	.	.	CSAGAGWVYNEQFF	TGCAGTGCTGGGGCAGGGTGGGTTTACAATGAGCAGTTCTTC
TRBV25-1	TRBJ2-4	.	.	CASSLRDDIQYF	TGTGCCAGCAGCTTACGCGACGACATTCAGTACTTC
TRBV5-6	TRBJ2-1	many	TRBD1	CATNRQGNEQFF	TGTGCCACCAATAGACAGGGTAATGAGCAGTTCTTC
TRBV9	TRBJ2-3	.	TRBD2	CASSEISGTRDTQCF	TGTGCCAGCAGCGAGATTAGCGGGACACGGGATACGCAGTGTTTT
TRBV6-5	TRBJ1-1	many	.	CASGLAYRDMNTEAFF	TGTGCCAGCGGCCTCGCTTACCGGGATATGAACACTGAAGCTTTCTTT
TRBV5-6	TRBJ1-2	many	TRBD1	CASSFRGGGHGYTF	TGTGCCAGCAGCTTTCGGGGAGGGGGCCATGGCTACACCTTC
TRBV14	TRBJ2-7	many	TRBD2	CASSQGGADSYEQYF	TGTGCCAGCAGCCAGGGAGGGGCCGACTCCTACGAGCAGTACTTC